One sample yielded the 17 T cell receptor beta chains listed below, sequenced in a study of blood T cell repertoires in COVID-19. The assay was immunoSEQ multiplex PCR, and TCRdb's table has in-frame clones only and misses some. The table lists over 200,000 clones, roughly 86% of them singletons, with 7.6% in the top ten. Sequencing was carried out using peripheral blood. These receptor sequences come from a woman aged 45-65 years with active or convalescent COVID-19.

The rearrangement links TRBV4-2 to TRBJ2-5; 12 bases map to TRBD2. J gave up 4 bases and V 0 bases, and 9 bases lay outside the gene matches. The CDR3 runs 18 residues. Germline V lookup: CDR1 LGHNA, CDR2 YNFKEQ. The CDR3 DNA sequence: TGTGCCAGCAGCCAAGATTGGCTAGCGGGGGGGCTGGGAGAGACCCAGTACTTC. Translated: CASSQDWLAGGLGETQYF.

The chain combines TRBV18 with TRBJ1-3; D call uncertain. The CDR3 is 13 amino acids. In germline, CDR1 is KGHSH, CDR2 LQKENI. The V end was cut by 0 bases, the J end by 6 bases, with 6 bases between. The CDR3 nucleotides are TGTGCCAGCTCACCACCGGCAGTAAACACCATATATTTT. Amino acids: CASSPPAVNTIYF.

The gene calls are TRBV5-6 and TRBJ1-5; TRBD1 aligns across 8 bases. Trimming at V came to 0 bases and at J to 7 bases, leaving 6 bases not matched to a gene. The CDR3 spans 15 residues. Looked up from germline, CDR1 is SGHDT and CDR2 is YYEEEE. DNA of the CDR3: TGTGCCAGCAGCTTGGGGACAGGGTTTCGGCAGCCCCAGCATTTT. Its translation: CASSLGTGFRQPQHF.

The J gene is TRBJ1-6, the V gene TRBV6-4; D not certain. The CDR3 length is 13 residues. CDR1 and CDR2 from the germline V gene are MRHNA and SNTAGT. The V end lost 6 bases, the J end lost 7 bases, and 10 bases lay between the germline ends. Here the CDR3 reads CASRVAPNSPLHF. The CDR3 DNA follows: TGTGCCAGCAGGGTAGCGCCGAATTCACCCCTCCACTTT.

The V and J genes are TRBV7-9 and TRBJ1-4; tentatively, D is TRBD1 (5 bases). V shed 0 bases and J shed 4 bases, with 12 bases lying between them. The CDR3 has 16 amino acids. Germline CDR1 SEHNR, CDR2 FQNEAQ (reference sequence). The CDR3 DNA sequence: TGTGCCAGCAGCTTAGCGCCGGGGGGGTTTAATGAAAAACTGTTTTTT. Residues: CASSLAPGGFNEKLFF.

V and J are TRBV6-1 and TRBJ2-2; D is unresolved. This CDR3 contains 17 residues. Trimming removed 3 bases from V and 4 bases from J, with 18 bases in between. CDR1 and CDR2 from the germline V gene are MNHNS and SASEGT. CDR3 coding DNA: TGTGCCAGCAGTGACCTAGGTGAACTCATGAGCACCGGGGAGCTGTTTTTT. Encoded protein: CASSDLGELMSTGELFF.

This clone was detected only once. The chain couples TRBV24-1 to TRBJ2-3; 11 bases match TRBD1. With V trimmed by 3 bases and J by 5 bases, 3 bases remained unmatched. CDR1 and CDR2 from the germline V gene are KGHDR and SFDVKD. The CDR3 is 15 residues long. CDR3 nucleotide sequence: TGTGCCACCAGTGATCCTGGGACAGGGGGAGATACGCAGTATTTT. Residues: CATSDPGTGGDTQYF.

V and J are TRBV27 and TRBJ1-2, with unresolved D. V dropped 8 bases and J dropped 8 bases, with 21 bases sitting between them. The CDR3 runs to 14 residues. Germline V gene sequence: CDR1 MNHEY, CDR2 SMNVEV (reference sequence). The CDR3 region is CASSLSASMRGYTF. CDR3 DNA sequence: TGTGCCAGCTCGCTCTCCGCCTCAATGCGGGGCTACACCTTC.

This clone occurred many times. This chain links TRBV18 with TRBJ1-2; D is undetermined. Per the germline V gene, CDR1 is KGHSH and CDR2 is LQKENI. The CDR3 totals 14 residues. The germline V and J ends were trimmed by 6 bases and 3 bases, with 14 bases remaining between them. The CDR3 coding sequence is TGTGCCAGCTCCCCGACTGACCGGGACTATGGCTACACCTTC. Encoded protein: CASSPTDRDYGYTF.

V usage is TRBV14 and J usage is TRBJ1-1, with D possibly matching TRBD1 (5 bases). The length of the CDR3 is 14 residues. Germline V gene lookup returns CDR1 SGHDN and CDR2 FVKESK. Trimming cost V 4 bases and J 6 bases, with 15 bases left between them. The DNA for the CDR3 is TGTGCCAGCAGCCCAGGGACTCAGGGTCCTGAAGCTTTCTTT. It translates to CASSPGTQGPEAFF. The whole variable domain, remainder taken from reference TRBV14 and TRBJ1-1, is EAGVTQFPSHSVIEKGQTVTLRCDPISGHDNLYWYRRVMGKEIKFLLHFVKESKQDESGMPNNRFLAERTGGTYSTLKVQPAELEDSGVYFCASSPGTQGPEAFFGQGTRLTVV.

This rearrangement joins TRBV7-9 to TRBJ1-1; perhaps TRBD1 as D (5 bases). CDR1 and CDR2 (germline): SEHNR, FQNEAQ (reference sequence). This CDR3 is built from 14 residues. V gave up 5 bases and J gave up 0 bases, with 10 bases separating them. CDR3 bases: TGTGCCAGCAGCCGACAGAGCATGAACACTGAAGCTTTCTTT. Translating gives CASSRQSMNTEAFF.

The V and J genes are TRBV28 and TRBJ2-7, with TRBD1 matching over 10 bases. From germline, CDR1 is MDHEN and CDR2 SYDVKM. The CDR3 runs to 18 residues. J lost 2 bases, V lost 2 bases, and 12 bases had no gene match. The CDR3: CASSLLRLTGTGAYEQYF. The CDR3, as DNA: TGTGCCAGCAGTTTACTCCGTTTGACCGGGACAGGGGCCTACGAGCAGTACTTC.

CDR3 DNA sequence: TGTGCCAGCAGAAAGGGGGAAGACTATGGCTACACCTTC. Its protein is CASRKGEDYGYTF. The chain uses TRBV2 and TRBJ1-2; D is perhaps TRBD1 (6 bases). The CDR3 loop spans 13 amino acids. Germline values: CDR1 SNHLY, CDR2 FYNNEI. Trimming removed 6 bases from V and 3 bases from J, with 11 bases in between.

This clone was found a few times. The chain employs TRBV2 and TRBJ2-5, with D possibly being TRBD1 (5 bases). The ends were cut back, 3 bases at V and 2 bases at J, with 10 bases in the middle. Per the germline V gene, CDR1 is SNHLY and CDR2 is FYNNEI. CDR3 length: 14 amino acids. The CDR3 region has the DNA TGTGCCAGCAGTGAGTCAGGGCCTCAAGAGACCCAGTACTTC. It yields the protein CASSESGPQETQYF.

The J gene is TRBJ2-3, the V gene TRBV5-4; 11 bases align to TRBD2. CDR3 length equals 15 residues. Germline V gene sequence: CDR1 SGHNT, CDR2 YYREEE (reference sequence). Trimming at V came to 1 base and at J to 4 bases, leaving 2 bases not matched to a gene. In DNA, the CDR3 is TGTGCCAGCAGCTTGAAACTAGCGGGAGCAGATACGCAGTATTTT. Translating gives CASSLKLAGADTQYF. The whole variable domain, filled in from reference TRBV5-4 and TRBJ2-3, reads ETGVTQSPTHLIKTRGQQVTLRCSSQSGHNTVSWYQQALGQGPQFIFQYYREEENGRGNFPPRFSGLQFPNYSSELNVNALELDDSALYLCASSLKLAGADTQYFGPGTRLTVL.

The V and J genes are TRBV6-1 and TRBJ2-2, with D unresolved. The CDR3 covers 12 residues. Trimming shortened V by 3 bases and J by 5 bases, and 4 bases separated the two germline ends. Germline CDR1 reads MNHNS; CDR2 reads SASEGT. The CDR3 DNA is TGTGCCAGCAGTGATCGGACCGGGGAGCTGTTTTTT. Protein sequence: CASSDRTGELFF.

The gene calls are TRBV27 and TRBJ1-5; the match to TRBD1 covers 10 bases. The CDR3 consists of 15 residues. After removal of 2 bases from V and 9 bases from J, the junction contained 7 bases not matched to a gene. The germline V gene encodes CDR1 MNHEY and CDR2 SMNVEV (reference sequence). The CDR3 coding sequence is TGTGCCAGCAGTTTACCGGACAGGGGGAGGGTGCCCCAGCATTTT. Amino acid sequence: CASSLPDRGRVPQHF.